This T cell receptor (beta chain) was captured in a study of shared clonotypes between healthy human individuals. Study conclusions and caveats: Relative to their counterparts shared across all four donors, non-shared clonotypes exhibited diminished generation probabilities. In this cohort, only blood was sampled, and tissue repertoires likely differ. Investigators expected sequencing depth to affect clonotype sharing among donors.

As processed by the authors: ImmunoSEQ only sent back junction sequences with no quality scores, so filtering was done differently. Using immunoSEQ multiplex PCR, the repertoire was profiled, and TCRdb retains in-frame clones only, with some absent. V, J and clone size reflect that table, while D and trimming were determined from the DNA. Of hundreds of thousands of clones in the sample, 60% to 80% were seen once. A note on this clone: The target antigen is unknown.

Germline V lookup: CDR1 SGHRS, CDR2 YFSETQ. Trimming stripped 0 bases from V and 5 bases from J, with 10 bases between. The CDR3 runs 14 residues. The material sequenced was memory CD4+ T cells sorted from blood. Subset defined: CD45RA-negative fraction. J is TRBJ2-3 and V is TRBV5-1; D uncertain. This receptor was taken from a woman aged 25 to 39 in good health. In DNA form, the CDR3 reads TGCGCCAGCAGCTTGGGGTGGAACGTAGATACGCAGTATTTT. The encoded protein is CASSLGWNVDTQYF.